The 18 T cell receptor beta chains below come from one sample, sequenced in a study of STAT5B mutations in CD4+ large granular lymphocyte leukemia. Clones were sequenced by immunoSEQ multiplex PCR, and TCRdb holds only the in-frame ones, with some missing. The table records about 8,400 clones, roughly 89% of them present only once. Sequenced material: PBMCs. Source of these receptors: a woman between 65 and 79 years old with CD4+ T-cell large granular lymphocyte leukemia.

This chain connects TRBV5-1 to TRBJ2-2; 8 nucleotides match TRBD1. Germline-derived CDR1 and CDR2 are SGHRS and YFSETQ. This CDR3 is built from 15 residues. Trimming cost V 4 bases and J 5 bases; bases outside gene matches: 7. Here the CDR3 reads CASSQTDRGTGELFF. The CDR3 region has the DNA TGCGCCAGCAGCCAGACAGACAGGGGTACCGGGGAGCTGTTTTTT. Variable domain in full (rest from reference TRBV5-1 and TRBJ2-2): KAGVTQTPRYLIKTRGQQVTLSCSPISGHRSVSWYQQTPGQGLQFLFEYFSETQRNKGNFPGRFSGRQFSNSRSEMNVSTLELGDSALYLCASSQTDRGTGELFFGEGSRLTVL.

This clone was detected once. V is TRBV19 and J is TRBJ2-2, with TRBD1 matching over 8 bases. The CDR3 is made up of 14 amino acids. V lost 7 bases, J lost 4 bases, and 5 bases stayed unmatched. The germline V gene encodes CDR1 LNHDA and CDR2 SQIVND (reference sequence). CDR3 sequence: CASKTRGPTGELFF. The CDR3 DNA is TGTGCCAGTAAGACCAGGGGGCCCACCGGGGAGCTGTTTTTT.

The chain employs TRBV7-2 and TRBJ2-3, with D possibly TRBD2 on 6 matching bases. Deletions cut 2 bases from V and 3 bases from J, with 12 bases between. The CDR3 has 15 residues. The germline gives CDR1 SGHTA, CDR2 FQGNSA. CDR3 DNA sequence: TGTGCCAGCAGCTTATTTTGGAGGGGAACAGATACGCAGTATTTT. Amino acid sequence: CASSLFWRGTDTQYF.

The chain has TRBV25-1 and TRBJ2-4; D gene unclear. Trimming stripped 7 bases from V and 0 bases from J, with 7 bases between. This CDR3 has 13 residues. CDR1 is MGHDK and CDR2 is SYGVNS in the germline V gene. The CDR3 reads CASMAVAKNIQYF. The CDR3 nucleotides read TGTGCCAGCATGGCTGTAGCCAAAAACATTCAGTACTTC.

This chain links TRBV7-2 with TRBJ2-3; D not certain. Germline CDR1 and CDR2: SGHTA and FQGNSA. The CDR3 spans 13 residues. Trimming shortened V by 6 bases and J by 4 bases, and 11 bases separated the two germline ends. In DNA form, the CDR3 reads TGTGCCAGCAGTCCGCTTAGGGCAGATACGCAGTATTTT. Protein sequence: CASSPLRADTQYF.

V and J are TRBV6-5 and TRBJ2-2; 8 bases are shared with TRBD2. Germline V gene lookup returns CDR1 MNHEY and CDR2 SVGAGI. Trimming cost V 2 bases and J 6 bases; bases outside gene matches: 8. The CDR3 covers 16 residues. The CDR3 loop reads CASSYHGGAYPGELFF. Written as DNA, the CDR3 is TGTGCCAGCAGTTACCACGGGGGGGCGTATCCCGGGGAGCTGTTTTTT.

The chain employs TRBV4-1 and TRBJ2-7, with D tentatively TRBD2 (6 bases). Germline V CDR1 and CDR2: MGHRA, YSYEKL. V was shortened by 4 bases and J by 3 bases, with 16 bases between the two germline ends. The CDR3 spans 15 residues. CDR3 amino acids: CASSPHSAGLYEQYF. The CDR3 coding sequence is TGCGCCAGCAGCCCCCACTCCGCGGGACTCTACGAGCAGTACTTC.

The V call is TRBV10-3, the J call TRBJ2-7, with D unclear. The CDR3 runs 15 residues. Germline CDR1 is ENHRY and CDR2 is SYGVKD. The V and J ends lost 0 bases and 2 bases respectively, with 11 bases between them. The CDR3 is CAISESLTEAYEQYF. CDR3 DNA: TGTGCCATCAGTGAGTCCTTAACCGAGGCCTACGAGCAGTACTTC.

This clone appeared a single time. The chain is built from TRBV7-9 and TRBJ2-3; D is uncertain. The CDR3 is made up of 15 amino acids. V was cut by 1 base and J by 4 bases, with 12 bases left in between. Germline V gene data show CDR1 as SEHNR and CDR2 as FQNEAQ (reference sequence). Here the CDR3 DNA reads TGTGCCAGCAGCTTAGGTGGTCGATCTTCAGATACGCAGTATTTT. As protein: CASSLGGRSSDTQYF.

The chain has TRBV7-9 and TRBJ2-1; D possibly corresponds to TRBD1 (7 bases). The V end lost 5 bases, the J end lost 4 bases, and 21 bases lay between the germline ends. CDR3 length: 17 residues. Germline loops: CDR1 SEHNR, CDR2 FQNEAQ (reference sequence). As DNA, the CDR3 is TGTGCCAGCAGCCCCCAAGCGGGCAGGGGGTCATACAATGAGCAGTTCTTC. This gives the protein CASSPQAGRGSYNEQFF.

The rearrangement uses TRBV6-6 and TRBJ1-2; the D is unclear. CDR1 is MNHNY, CDR2 SVGAGI, per germline (reference sequence). Trimming pared 5 bases from V and 4 bases from J, leaving 5 bases between. The CDR3 runs to 11 residues. CDR3 bases: TGTGCCAGCAGTGACCTCTATGGCTACACCTTC. This translates into CASSDLYGYTF.

The chain combines TRBV7-9 with TRBJ1-4, with D unresolved. Germline V CDR1 and CDR2: SEHNR, FQNEAQ (reference sequence). V was cut by 2 bases and J by 10 bases, with 17 bases left in between. The CDR3 covers 15 residues. CDR3 sequence: CASSLSPSRHAKLFF. CDR3 sequence (DNA): TGTGCCAGCAGCTTATCGCCATCACGGCACGCAAAACTGTTTTTT.

This clone was observed once. The chain carries TRBV28 and TRBJ2-3, with D possibly being TRBD1 (5 bases). The CDR3 totals 14 residues. Germline V CDR1 and CDR2: MDHEN, SYDVKM. V dropped 6 bases and J dropped 2 bases, with 12 bases sitting between them. In nucleotides, the CDR3 is TGTGCCAGCAGGAAGACAGAACCCACAGATACGCAGTATTTT. As protein: CASRKTEPTDTQYF.

The CDR3 spells CATSRVGGETQYF. CDR3 coding DNA: TGTGCCACCAGCAGAGTGGGGGGAGAGACCCAGTACTTC. The chain has TRBV15 and TRBJ2-5; TRBD2 might be the D (6 bases). Trimming took off 1 base at V and 4 bases at J, with 7 bases between the two ends. Germline-derived CDR1 and CDR2 are LNHNV and YYDKDF (reference sequence). The CDR3 covers 13 residues.

This chain connects TRBV10-3 to TRBJ2-5; D gene unclear. The DNA end lines up better with TRBJ2-7; the J call may be wrong. CDR1 and CDR2 (germline): ENHRY, SYGVKD. CDR3 length equals 15 residues. The CDR3 region is CAISESLTEAYEQYF. The CDR3 bases are TGTGCCATCAGTGAGTCCTTAACCGAGGCCTACGAGCAGTACTTC.

As for this clone: A junction boundary mismatches the germline segment, possibly from a read error. The genes are TRBV6-1 and TRBJ2-7, with D possibly being TRBD1 or TRBD2 (5 bases each). The CDR3 spans 10 residues. Germline-derived CDR1 and CDR2 are MNHNS and SASEGT. CDR3 DNA sequence: TGCGGGACGTCACTCTACGAGCAGTACTTC. This gives the protein CGTSLYEQYF.

J is TRBJ2-7 and V is TRBV5-1, with D perhaps matching TRBD1 (7 bases). Between the trimmed V and J ends, which lost 3 bases and 0 bases, there was a span of 13 bases. In germline, CDR1 is SGHRS, CDR2 YFSETQ. The CDR3 length is 15 residues. Written as DNA, the CDR3 is TGCGCCAGCAGCTCAGGGGGGACGAGCTCCTACGAGCAGTACTTC. The encoded protein is CASSSGGTSSYEQYF.

The chain combines TRBV10-3 with TRBJ2-3; D not certain. Trimming shortened V by 3 bases and J by 0 bases, and 7 bases separated the two germline ends. Per the germline V gene, CDR1 is ENHRY and CDR2 is SYGVKD. The CDR3 runs 14 residues. The CDR3 sequence is CAISDSFSTDTQYF. CDR3 in DNA: TGTGCCATCAGTGACTCCTTTAGCACAGATACGCAGTATTTT.